Ten or more counts support the clone carrying this T cell receptor beta chain. As yet, its antigen is unknown. TCRdb reanalysed the reads using MiXCR and keeps one entry per CDR3 protein. The table lists about 300,000 distinct CDR3 sequences, roughly a tenth of them singletons, with approximately 2.4% in the top ten. The data derive from a study of T cell repertoires in cytomegalovirus infection. Overall study: TCR beta signatures that were public indicated CMV infection and matching HLA type. Study outcomes and limitations: It was HLA-C-restricted CMV-specific TCR beta clonotypes that dominated the response ex vivo.

The V gene lost 5 bases and the J gene lost 3 bases, with 19 bases spanning the gap. This CDR3 spans 16 amino acids. Germline CDR1 and CDR2: SEHNR and FQNEAQ (reference sequence). Sequenced: PBMCs. V usage is TRBV7-9 and J usage is TRBJ1-2; TRBD1 might be the D (6 bases). This clonotype originated in a human donor in good health (CMV status not recorded). Some clones in this sample may be carry-over from other donors' samples. As DNA, the CDR3 is TGTGCCAGCAGCAACCAACCCACAGGGACGGACTATGGCTACACCTTC. Its translation: CASSNQPTGTDYGYTF.